Shown below are 27 T cell receptor beta chains from a single sample sequenced in a study of blood T cell repertoires in COVID-19. Method: immunoSEQ multiplex PCR; TCRdb's copy keeps in-frame clones and lacks some. Altogether a few hundred thousand clones are present, roughly 89% being singletons, with the ten largest covering 0.85% to 1%. Sequenced sample: peripheral blood. All receptors come from a woman aged 35 to 49 who had recovered from COVID-19.

The gene calls are TRBV2 and TRBJ1-6; 10 nucleotides line up with TRBD1. This CDR3 contains 15 residues. The germline CDR1 and CDR2 sequences are SNHLY and FYNNEI. V was clipped by 6 bases and J by 10 bases; unmatched bases: 9. CDR3 in DNA: TGTGCCAGCAGAGACAGGGGGCGGAAAGAATCACCCCTCCACTTT. It translates to CASRDRGRKESPLHF.

V is TRBV19 and J is TRBJ2-1, with D maybe TRBD2 (5 bases). The CDR3 consists of 12 residues. Germline V lookup: CDR1 LNHDA, CDR2 SQIVND (reference sequence). The V gene lost 5 bases and the J gene lost 4 bases, with 6 bases spanning the gap. The CDR3 DNA sequence: TGTGCCAGTAGTCAGCGGTACAATGAGCAGTTCTTC. Translated: CASSQRYNEQFF.

The rearrangement links TRBV10-3 to TRBJ1-2, with 10 nucleotides matching TRBD1. Per the germline V gene, CDR1 is ENHRY and CDR2 is SYGVKD. The CDR3 runs 16 residues. Unmatched junction bases numbered 13, after V lost 7 bases and J lost 5 bases. The CDR3 sequence is CAIKPGQGTEGYGYTF. The DNA for the CDR3 is TGTGCCATCAAACCGGGACAGGGGACGGAGGGGTATGGCTACACCTTC.

This sequence joins TRBV6-5 and TRBJ1-2; 9 nucleotides match TRBD1. The germline V gene encodes CDR1 MNHEY and CDR2 SVGAGI. CDR3 size: 15 residues. V trimming: 6 bases; J trimming: 4 bases; junction bases outside the gene matches: 9. The DNA of the CDR3 is TGTGCCAGCAGGATCGACAGGGGGACGATCTATGGCTACACCTTC. It translates to CASRIDRGTIYGYTF.

The chain joins TRBV6-2 or TRBV6-3 to TRBJ2-5; perhaps TRBD1 as D (5 bases). This CDR3 is built from 15 residues. The ends were cut back, 5 bases at V and 5 bases at J, with 18 bases in the middle. Germline V CDR1 and CDR2: MNHEY, SVGEGT. CDR3 residues: CASSPRFRARETQYF. The CDR3 region has the DNA TGTGCCAGCAGTCCGAGGTTCAGGGCCCGGGAGACCCAGTACTTC.

The chain employs TRBV2 and TRBJ2-7, with a possible D match to TRBD1 (6 bases). The CDR3 sequence is 13 residues long. Germline CDR1 and CDR2: SNHLY and FYNNEI. V was cut by 3 bases and J by 5 bases, with 11 bases left in between. CDR3 in amino acids: CASSEDSGHEQYF. DNA of the CDR3: TGTGCCAGCAGTGAGGACAGTGGACACGAGCAGTACTTC.

The J gene is TRBJ2-3, the V gene TRBV2; perhaps TRBD2 as D (5 bases). Trimming pared 3 bases from V and 0 bases from J, leaving 10 bases between. The CDR3 is made up of 15 amino acids. CDR1 SNHLY and CDR2 FYNNEI come from the germline V gene. The CDR3 loop reads CASSDPGGSTDTQYF. The CDR3 nucleotides are TGTGCCAGCAGTGATCCGGGCGGGAGCACAGATACGCAGTATTTT. Together with reference TRBV2 and TRBJ2-3, the CDR3 gives the full variable domain: EPEVTQTPSHQVTQMGQEVILRCVPISNHLYFYWYRQILGQKVEFLVSFYNNEISEKSEIFDDQFSVERPDGSNFTLKIRSTKLEDSAMYFCASSDPGGSTDTQYFGPGTRLTVL.

The CDR3 sequence is CASSEPAFPYGYTF. CDR3 nucleotide sequence: TGTGCCAGCAGTGAACCAGCGTTCCCCTATGGCTACACCTTC. The chain is built from TRBV6-1 and TRBJ1-2; no firm D call. The V and J ends lost 2 bases and 4 bases respectively, with 11 bases between them. Per germline, CDR1 MNHNS and CDR2 SASEGT. The length of the CDR3 is 14 residues.

The chain recombines TRBV2 with TRBJ1-6, with a possible D match to TRBD1 (5 bases). Trimming pared 7 bases from V and 7 bases from J, leaving 14 bases between. CDR1 is SNHLY, CDR2 FYNNEI, per germline. This CDR3 has 14 residues. In DNA, the CDR3 is TGTGCCAGCAAGAGAATAGACAGCAATTCACCCCTCCACTTT. This encodes CASKRIDSNSPLHF.

CDR3 nucleotides: TGTGCCAGCAGATTCGGTCTTGCAACTAATGAAAAACTGTTTTTT. Its protein is CASRFGLATNEKLFF. The chain has TRBV27 and TRBJ1-4; D not resolved. Germline V gene lookup returns CDR1 MNHEY and CDR2 SMNVEV (reference sequence). CDR3 length equals 15 residues. V was pared by 6 bases and J by 0 bases, with 11 bases between.

The V gene is TRBV7-9, the J gene TRBJ2-3, with 7 bases fitting TRBD2. The CDR3 covers 17 residues. Trimming took 1 base from V and 3 from J; bases not matched to a gene: 10. Germline lookup yields CDR1 SEHNR and CDR2 FQNEAQ (reference sequence). The CDR3 nucleotides are TGTGCCAGCAGCTTAGTGGGGTCGAGACTAGCAACAGATACGCAGTATTTT. Translation: CASSLVGSRLATDTQYF.

The chain recombines TRBV27 with TRBJ2-3; 9 nucleotides line up with TRBD2. V shed 1 base, J shed 5 bases, and the junction held 4 bases outside the gene matches. CDR3 length equals 15 residues. CDR1 and CDR2 from the germline V gene are MNHEY and SMNVEV (reference sequence). CDR3 region: CASSLLAGVVDTQYF. CDR3 bases: TGTGCCAGCAGTTTATTAGCGGGAGTTGTAGATACGCAGTATTTT.

The chain is built from TRBV9 and TRBJ2-3; a weak D match, TRBD2 (6 bases). The germline V gene has CDR1 SGDLS and CDR2 YYNGEE. V dropped 0 bases and J dropped 4 bases, with 21 bases sitting between them. This CDR3 region has 18 residues. CDR3 sequence (DNA): TGTGCCAGCAGCGTAGAGGGACTCATGAAACCCGGGGCAGATACGCAGTATTTT. Translated, it gives CASSVEGLMKPGADTQYF.

The chain combines TRBV3-1 (or the pseudogene TRBV3-2) with TRBJ2-5, with TRBD2 matching over 9 bases. The junction had 7 bases not matched to a gene; V was cut back by 3 bases and J by 5 bases. The CDR3 has 15 residues. Germline V gene data show CDR1 as LGHDT and CDR2 as YNNKEL (reference sequence). This CDR3 reads CASSHASGDGETQYF. In nucleotides, the CDR3 is TGTGCCAGCAGCCATGCTAGCGGGGACGGGGAGACCCAGTACTTC.

This chain uses TRBV19 with TRBJ2-1; 8 bases agree with TRBD2. The V gene's germline CDR1 is LNHDA and CDR2 SQIVND (reference sequence). V lost 5 bases to trimming and J lost 6 bases; unmatched junction nucleotides: 18. This CDR3 spans 18 amino acids. This CDR3 is CASSFEREMRSWGNEQFF. CDR3 nucleotide sequence: TGTGCCAGTAGTTTCGAGCGGGAGATGCGGTCTTGGGGCAATGAGCAGTTCTTC.

V is TRBV11-2 and J is TRBJ1-5; 7 bases map to TRBD1. V shed 2 bases and J 7 bases; nucleotides not matched to a gene: 2. This CDR3 has 13 residues. Germline CDR1 reads SGHAT; CDR2 reads FQNNGV. The CDR3 protein is CASSLQQGQPQHF. CDR3 bases: TGTGCCAGCAGCTTACAACAGGGGCAGCCCCAGCATTTT.

The chain joins TRBV15 to TRBJ1-1; D might be TRBD1 (5 bases). The CDR3 length is 15 residues. Germline V gives CDR1 LNHNV, CDR2 YYDKDF (reference sequence). The V end lost 5 bases, the J end lost 5 bases, and 18 bases lay between the germline ends. The CDR3 loop reads CATSPSPGGYTEAFF. CDR3 sequence (DNA): TGTGCCACCAGCCCAAGTCCCGGGGGGTATACTGAAGCTTTCTTT. The full variable domain, rest sourced from reference TRBV15 and TRBJ1-1, is DAMVIQNPRYQVTQFGKPVTLSCSQTLNHNVMYWYQQKSSQAPKLLFHYYDKDFNNEADTPDNFQSRRPNTSFCFLDIRSPGLGDTAMYLCATSPSPGGYTEAFFGQGTRLTVV.

CDR3 coding DNA: TGTGCCAGCAGCTTAGGCCACAGAGCCGGGGGGGAGACCCAGTACTTC. This gives the protein CASSLGHRAGGETQYF. The chain has TRBV7-3 and TRBJ2-5; 7 bases are a match to TRBD2. The junction had 11 bases not matched to a gene; V was cut back by 2 bases and J by 5 bases. CDR1 is SGHTA, CDR2 FQGTGA, per germline. CDR3 length: 16 residues.

The chain recombines TRBV6-6 with TRBJ2-1; 11 positions agree with TRBD1. After removal of 2 bases from V and 6 bases from J, the junction contained 6 bases not matched to a gene. Germline assignment: CDR1 MNHNY and CDR2 SVGAGI (reference sequence). CDR3 length: 16 amino acids. Here the CDR3 reads CASSYPGQGDANEQFF. In nucleotides, the CDR3 is TGTGCCAGCAGTTACCCGGGACAGGGGGATGCCAATGAGCAGTTCTTC.

This clone has just one count. The V call is TRBV12-5, the J call TRBJ2-1; D call uncertain. CDR3 length: 14 residues. Trimming took off 1 base at V and 0 bases at J, with 4 bases between the two ends. The germline gives CDR1 LGHNT, CDR2 FRNRAP. CDR3 nucleotide sequence: TGTGCTAGTGGTTTGGCGGGCTCCTACAATGAGCAGTTCTTC. The encoded protein is CASGLAGSYNEQFF.

J is TRBJ2-2 and V is TRBV5-1; TRBD2 matches 8 bases. The CDR3 spans 16 residues. Trimming took 4 bases from V and 6 from J; bases not matched to a gene: 11. Germline V gene data show CDR1 as SGHRS and CDR2 as YFSETQ. CDR3: CASSPLAGGPPGELFF. CDR3 bases: TGCGCCAGCAGCCCTCTGGCGGGAGGCCCCCCCGGGGAGCTGTTTTTT.

The sample holds one count of this clone. This chain uses TRBV11-3 with TRBJ2-5, with D possibly being TRBD1 (6 bases). Germline V lookup: CDR1 SGHNT, CDR2 YENEEA. This CDR3 contains 13 residues. V was cut by 4 bases and J by 2 bases, with 8 bases left in between. The CDR3 loop reads CASSSDSQETQYF. The CDR3 nucleotides are TGTGCCAGCAGCTCGGACAGTCAAGAGACCCAGTACTTC.

V gene TRBV10-3 combines with J gene TRBJ1-1, with 9 bases identical to TRBD1. Unmatched junction bases numbered 3, after V lost 4 bases and J lost 0 bases. The CDR3 contains 15 residues. Germline CDR1 and CDR2: ENHRY and SYGVKD. The CDR3 here is CAISADRGMNTEAFF. The CDR3, as DNA: TGTGCCATCAGTGCTGACAGGGGGATGAACACTGAAGCTTTCTTT.

V usage is TRBV6-2 or TRBV6-3 and J usage is TRBJ1-1; D is uncertain. Looked up from germline, CDR1 is MNHEY and CDR2 is SVGEGT. CDR3 length: 13 amino acids. Trimming removed 4 bases from V and 1 base from J, with 7 bases in between. The CDR3: CASSLGQNTEAFF. In DNA form, the CDR3 reads TGTGCCAGCAGTTTGGGCCAGAACACTGAAGCTTTCTTT.

The chain is built from TRBV28 and TRBJ2-7, with 9 nucleotides matching TRBD1. There are 15 residues in the CDR3. V shed 5 bases and J 6 bases; nucleotides not matched to a gene: 11. Germline V gene data show CDR1 as MDHEN and CDR2 as SYDVKM. The CDR3 loop is CASSTPGQGFGEQYF. The CDR3 nucleotides read TGTGCCAGCAGTACCCCGGGACAGGGTTTCGGCGAGCAGTACTTC. Full variable domain (missing parts from reference TRBV28 and TRBJ2-7): DVKVTQSSRYLVKRTGEKVFLECVQDMDHENMFWYRQDPGLGLRLIYFSYDVKMKEKGDIPEGYSVSREKKERFSLILESASTNQTSMYLCASSTPGQGFGEQYFGPGTRLTVT.

The chain links TRBV6-1 to TRBJ2-7, with 8 bases aligning to TRBD1. J lost 6 bases, V lost 4 bases, and 14 bases had no gene match. In germline, CDR1 is MNHNS, CDR2 SASEGT. The CDR3 runs to 16 residues. The CDR3 nucleotides read TGTGCCAGCAGTGCATTGGACAGGGCCTACCTCGGCGAGCAGTACTTC. It specifies CASSALDRAYLGEQYF.

The chain employs TRBV7-3 and TRBJ1-2, with 7 bases aligning to TRBD1. CDR1 and CDR2 from the germline V gene are SGHTA and FQGTGA. V shed 5 bases and J 5 bases; nucleotides not matched to a gene: 2. The CDR3 has 12 amino acids. CDR3 bases: TGTGCCAGCAGCCGACAGGGATATGGCTACACCTTC. This gives the protein CASSRQGYGYTF. Supplemented by reference TRBV7-3 and TRBJ1-2, the full variable domain reads GAGVSQTPSNKVTEKGKYVELRCDPISGHTALYWYRQSLGQGPEFLIYFQGTGAADDSGLPNDRFFAVRPEGSVSTLKIQRTERGDSAVYLCASSRQGYGYTFGSGTRLTVV.